This T cell receptor (beta chain) derives from a study of blood T cell repertoires in COVID-19. Study-level information: Acute and convalescent COVID-19 specimens originated in the United States, Italy and Spain.

V gave up 0 bases and J gave up 8 bases, with 13 bases separating them. Germline lookup yields CDR1 GTSNPN and CDR2 SVGIG (reference sequence). The CDR3 length is 13 residues. Methods used by the authors: Reference gene primer amplification in the assay estimated nucleated cell counts. Assay: immunoSEQ multiplex PCR; the TCRdb copy retains only in-frame clones and omits some. V and J calls and clone size are copied from that table; D and trimming were computed from the DNA. This table holds 50,000 to 65,000 clones, about nine tenths found once. Sequenced input: peripheral blood. The sequence derives from a woman aged 80 or over with COVID-19, enrolled during active disease. The rearrangement links TRBV30 to TRBJ1-2; a possible D gene is TRBD1 (5 bases). The CDR3 DNA reads as TGTGCCTGGAGTGTACTGGGGGGATGGGGCTACACCTTC. It is translated as CAWSVLGGWGYTF.